This T cell receptor beta chain was observed in a study of OX40 agonist ivuxolimab in advanced cancers. Study-wide context: Patients received ivuxolimab, an intravenous treatment, every 2 weeks at 0.01 to 10 mg/kg. General observations from the study: At 0.1 to 3.0 mg/kg and by week 6, CD4+ and CD8+ T cells in the blood had expanded clonally.

Notes on this clone: Its target is not known.

The CDR3 totals 14 residues. Germline V CDR1 and CDR2: MNHEY, SVGAGI. V lost 6 bases and J lost 7, with 18 bases in between. Clones were read by immunoSEQ multiplex PCR, and TCRdb kept only the in-frame ones, dropping some. Among approximately 90,000 clones listed, approximately 90% were seen once. This rearrangement joins TRBV6-5 to TRBJ1-1; no clear D gene. The material sequenced was CD4+ or CD8+ T cells sorted from blood, taken in a trial of the OX40 agonist ivuxolimab. The receptor's source is an adult with an advanced solid tumor such as melanoma, head and neck, liver or kidney cancer. The CDR3 DNA reads as TGTGCCAGCAGAGCTAGGCGGGAGGGCATTGAAGCTTTCTTT. It yields the protein CASRARREGIEAFF.